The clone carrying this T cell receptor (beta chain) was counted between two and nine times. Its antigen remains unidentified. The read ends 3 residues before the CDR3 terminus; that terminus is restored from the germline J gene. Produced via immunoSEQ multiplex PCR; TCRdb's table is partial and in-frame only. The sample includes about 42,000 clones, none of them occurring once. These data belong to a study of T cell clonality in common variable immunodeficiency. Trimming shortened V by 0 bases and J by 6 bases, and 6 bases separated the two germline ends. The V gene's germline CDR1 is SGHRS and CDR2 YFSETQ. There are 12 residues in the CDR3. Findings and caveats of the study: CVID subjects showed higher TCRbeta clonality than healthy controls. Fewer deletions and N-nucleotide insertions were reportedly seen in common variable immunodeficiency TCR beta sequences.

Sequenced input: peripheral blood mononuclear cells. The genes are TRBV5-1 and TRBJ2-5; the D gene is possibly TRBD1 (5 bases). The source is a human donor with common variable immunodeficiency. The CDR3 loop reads CASSLEGKTQYF. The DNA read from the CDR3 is TGCGCCAGCAGCTTGGAGGGGAAGACC.